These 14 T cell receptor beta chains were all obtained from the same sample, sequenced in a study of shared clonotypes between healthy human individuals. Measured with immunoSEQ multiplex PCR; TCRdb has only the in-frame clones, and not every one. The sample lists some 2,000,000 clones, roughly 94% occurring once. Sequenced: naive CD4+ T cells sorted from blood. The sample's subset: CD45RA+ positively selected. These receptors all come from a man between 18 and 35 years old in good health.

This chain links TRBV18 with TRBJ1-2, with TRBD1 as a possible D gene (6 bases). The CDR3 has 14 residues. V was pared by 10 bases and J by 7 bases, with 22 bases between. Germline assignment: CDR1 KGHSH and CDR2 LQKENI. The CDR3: CATIRDTGGVGYTF. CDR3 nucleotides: TGTGCCACCATACGGGACACCGGAGGGGTTGGCTACACCTTC.

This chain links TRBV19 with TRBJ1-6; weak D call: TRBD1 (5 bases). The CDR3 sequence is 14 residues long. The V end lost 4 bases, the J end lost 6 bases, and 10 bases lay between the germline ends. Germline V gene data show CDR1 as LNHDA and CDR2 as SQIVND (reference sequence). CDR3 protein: CASSTGLSNSPLHF. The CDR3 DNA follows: TGTGCCAGTAGTACGGGACTAAGTAATTCACCCCTCCACTTT.

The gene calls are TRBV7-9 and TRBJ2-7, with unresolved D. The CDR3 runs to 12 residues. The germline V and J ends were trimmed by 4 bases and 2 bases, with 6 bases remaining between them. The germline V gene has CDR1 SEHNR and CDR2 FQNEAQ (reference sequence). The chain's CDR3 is CASSSETYEQYF. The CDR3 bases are TGTGCCAGCAGCTCGGAAACCTACGAGCAGTACTTC.

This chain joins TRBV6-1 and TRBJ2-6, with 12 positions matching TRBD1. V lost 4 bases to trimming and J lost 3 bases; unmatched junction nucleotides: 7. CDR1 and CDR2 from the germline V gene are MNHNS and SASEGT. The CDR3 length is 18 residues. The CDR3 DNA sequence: TGTGCCAGCAGTGGCTTAGGGACAGGGGGCGGTGGGGCCAACGTCCTGACTTTC. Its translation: CASSGLGTGGGGANVLTF.

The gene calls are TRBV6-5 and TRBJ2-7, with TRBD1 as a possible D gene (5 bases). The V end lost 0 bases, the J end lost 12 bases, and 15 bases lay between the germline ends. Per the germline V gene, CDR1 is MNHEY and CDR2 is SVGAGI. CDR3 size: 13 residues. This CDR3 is CASSYSGQGGWYF. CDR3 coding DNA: TGTGCCAGCAGTTACTCTGGTCAGGGTGGGTGGTACTTC.

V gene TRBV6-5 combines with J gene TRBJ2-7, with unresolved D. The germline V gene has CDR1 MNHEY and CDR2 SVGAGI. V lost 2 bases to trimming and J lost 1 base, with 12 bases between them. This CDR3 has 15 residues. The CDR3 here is CASSYPPAASYEQYF. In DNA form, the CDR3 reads TGTGCCAGCAGTTACCCCCCAGCAGCGTCCTACGAGCAGTACTTC.

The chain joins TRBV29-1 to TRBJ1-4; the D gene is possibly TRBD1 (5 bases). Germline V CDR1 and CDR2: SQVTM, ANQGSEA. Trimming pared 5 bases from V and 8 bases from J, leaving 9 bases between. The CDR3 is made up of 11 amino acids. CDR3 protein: CSVQGQEKLFF. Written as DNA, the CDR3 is TGCAGCGTTCAGGGTCAGGAAAAACTGTTTTTT.

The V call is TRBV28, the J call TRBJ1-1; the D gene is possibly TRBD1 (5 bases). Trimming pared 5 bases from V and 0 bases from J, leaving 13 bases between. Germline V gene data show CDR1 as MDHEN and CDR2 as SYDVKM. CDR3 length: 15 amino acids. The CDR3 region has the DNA TGTGCCAGCAGTACCCCGACAGCCATGAACACTGAAGCTTTCTTT. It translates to CASSTPTAMNTEAFF.

CDR3 in amino acids: CSVAQGAGQPQHF. The CDR3 DNA follows: TGCAGCGTTGCTCAGGGGGCCGGTCAGCCCCAGCATTTT. The chain joins TRBV29-1 to TRBJ1-5, with 8 bases matching TRBD1. Unmatched junction bases numbered 5, after V lost 4 bases and J lost 6 bases. The CDR3 runs to 13 residues. Per germline, CDR1 SQVTM and CDR2 ANQGSEA.

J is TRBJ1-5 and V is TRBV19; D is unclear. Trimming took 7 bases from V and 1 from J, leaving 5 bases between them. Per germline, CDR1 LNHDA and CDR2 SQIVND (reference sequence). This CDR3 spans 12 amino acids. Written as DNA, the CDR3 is TGTGCCAGTACCCGGAGCAATCAGCCCCAGCATTTT. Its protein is CASTRSNQPQHF.

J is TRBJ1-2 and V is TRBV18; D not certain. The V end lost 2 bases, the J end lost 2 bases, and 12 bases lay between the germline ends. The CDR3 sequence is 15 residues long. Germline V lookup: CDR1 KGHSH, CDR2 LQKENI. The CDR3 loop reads CASSPYEPVNYGYTF. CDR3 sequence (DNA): TGTGCCAGCTCACCATACGAGCCAGTCAACTATGGCTACACCTTC.

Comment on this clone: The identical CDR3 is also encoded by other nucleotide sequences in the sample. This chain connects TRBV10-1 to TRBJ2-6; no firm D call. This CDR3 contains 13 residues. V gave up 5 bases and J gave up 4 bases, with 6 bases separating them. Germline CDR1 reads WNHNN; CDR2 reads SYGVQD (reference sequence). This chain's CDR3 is CASSPSGANVLTF. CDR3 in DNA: TGCGCCAGCAGTCCGTCCGGGGCCAACGTCCTGACTTTC.

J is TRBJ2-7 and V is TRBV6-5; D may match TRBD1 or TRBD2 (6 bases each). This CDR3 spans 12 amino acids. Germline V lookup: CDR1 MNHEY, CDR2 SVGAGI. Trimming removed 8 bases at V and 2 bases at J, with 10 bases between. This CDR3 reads CASWGATYEQYF. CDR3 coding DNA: TGTGCCAGCTGGGGGGCGACCTACGAGCAGTACTTC.

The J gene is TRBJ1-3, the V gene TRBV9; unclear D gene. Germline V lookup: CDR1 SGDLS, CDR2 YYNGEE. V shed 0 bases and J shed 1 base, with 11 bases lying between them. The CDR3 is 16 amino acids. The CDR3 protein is CASSVGSGFSGNTIYF. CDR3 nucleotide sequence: TGTGCCAGCAGCGTAGGATCAGGCTTTTCTGGAAACACCATATATTTT. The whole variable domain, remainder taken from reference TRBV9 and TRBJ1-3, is DSGVTQTPKHLITATGQRVTLRCSPRSGDLSVYWYQQSLDQGLQFLIQYYNGEERAKGNILERFSAQQFPDLHSELNLSSLELGDSALYFCASSVGSGFSGNTIYFGEGSWLTVV.